A selection of T cell receptor beta chains follows, all from one sample in a study of cytomegalovirus exposure and HLA in healthy donors. Here immunoSEQ multiplex PCR was the method, and the copy in TCRdb shows in-frame clones only, minus some. The repertoire has 95,000 to 150,000 clones, 75% to 85% of them found once; the top ten carry approximately 8.8%. Sequenced sample: PBMCs. The origin of the receptors is a female donor in good health and CMV-seropositive. Both conserved end residues are trimmed from each CDR3. Rows may omit the clone size; those that give it use once, few, many or a size class.

TRBV29-1	TRBJ2-1	few	SAGTVSYNEQF
TRBV30	TRBJ1-2	NA	AWSVQGFDYGYT
TRBV19	TRBJ2-5	NA	ASSIEARGGGVETQY
TRBV5-1	TRBJ1-6	NA	ASSLRPGAMDSPLH
TRBV25-1	TRBJ1-6	NA	ASSESPVYNSPLH
TRBV6-1	TRBJ1-1	NA	ASQMNTEAF
TRBV7-6	TRBJ1-1	once	ASSLGQGAHSEAF
TRBV18	TRBJ1-2	once	ASSPLGRNYGYT
TRBV6-1	TRBJ2-7	NA	ASSREGSYEQY
TRBV6-5	TRBJ2-5	NA	ASSPGQGRQTQY
TRBV6-5	NA	NA	ASSSPQTYEQY
TRBV12-5	TRBJ1-5	NA	ASGLTLGQSNQPQH
TRBV9	TRBJ2-7	once	ASSVGGQLSYEQY
TRBV5-1	TRBJ2-7	NA	ASSWAGASEQY
TRBV30	TRBJ1-3	NA	AWSVKGGGNTIY
TRBV6-5	TRBJ1-6	NA	ASSYSGTGWGSPLH
TRBV30	TRBJ2-2	NA	ARRQGVNTGELF
TRBV28	TRBJ1-1	few	ASSPGVLNTEAF
TRBV2	TRBJ1-2	NA	ASSWAPNYGYT
TRBV6-5	TRBJ2-1	NA	ASSYALAGYNEQF
TRBV11-2	TRBJ2-7	NA	ASSLVGAGSYEQY
TRBV7-8	TRBJ1-1	NA	ASKAALEWF
TRBV2	TRBJ2-4	NA	ASSGGTGGWLAKNIQY
TRBV6-6	TRBJ1-1	NA	ASRTTGALNTEAF
TRBV12-5	TRBJ1-1	NA	ASVPGGRVTEAF
TRBV18	TRBJ2-1	NA	ASSPQQGANEQF
TRBV7-9	TRBJ2-4	once	ASRGQTQDIQY
TRBV15	TRBJ2-3	NA	ATSLTGTDTQY
TRBV7-8	TRBJ1-5	NA	ASSFLGQGASNQPQH
TRBV10-1	TRBJ2-3	NA	ASSEGGSGTDTQY
TRBV19	TRBJ1-5	NA	ASSMYRLGNQPQH
TRBV6-1	TRBJ1-5	NA	ASSDQAQPQH
TRBV6-5	TRBJ2-1	NA	ASGQGLSYNEQF
TRBV6-6	TRBJ1-1	NA	ASRVEGVTEAF
TRBV6-5	TRBJ1-1	few	ASSPVGGEAF
TRBV18	TRBJ2-1	NA	ASSPTGFPFNEQF
TRBV6-4	TRBJ2-2	NA	ASSVEPSTGELF
TRBV6-5	TRBJ2-7	NA	ASSPSGSAAYEQY
TRBV11-3	TRBJ2-4	NA	ASSPQGAKNIQY
TRBV20-1	TRBJ1-1	NA	SAQPPVLAF
TRBV5-1	TRBJ2-6	NA	ASSFIGSSEAGANVLT
TRBV6-1	TRBJ2-7	NA	ASSEARQGAKQY
TRBV5-1	TRBJ1-3	NA	ASSLGTGDRAGNTIY
TRBV6-7	TRBJ2-1	NA	ASSYYARDYGIRAEQF
TRBV30	TRBJ2-1	NA	AWIGTAGLAGLNEQF
TRBV9	TRBJ2-3	NA	ASSFAETSGGPDTQY
TRBV6-4	TRBJ1-1	NA	DSGGTPEAF
TRBV2	TRBJ2-2	NA	ASKQGVANTGELF
TRBV5-6	TRBJ1-2	NA	ASSLLTTGVGGYT
TRBV18	TRBJ1-4	NA	ASSRTTGAREKLF